This T cell receptor (beta chain) was identified in a study of identical twins. Study observations and caveats: Those out-of-frame alpha sequences shared by twins showed an excess of low generation probability. Models predicted less out-of-frame TCR alpha sharing in monozygotic twins than was found.

TCRdb re-called the 5' RACE reads through MiXCR, storing one row per CDR3 protein. The sample shows some 460,000 distinct CDR3 sequences, 14% of them seen only once. Germline V lookup: CDR1 MNHNS, CDR2 SASEGT. The length of the CDR3 is 14 residues. Unmatched junction bases numbered 10, after V lost 10 bases and J lost 5 bases. This clonotype was recorded a few times. Its antigen remains unknown. These records were also assigned to another study, of yellow fever vaccine responses in identical twins.

The rearrangement joins TRBV6-1 to TRBJ2-5, with TRBD2 identical over 10 bases. This TCR was recovered from a young woman in good health. Sequences were obtained from CD4+ T cells sorted from blood. Here the CDR3 reads CATLVLAGVETQYF. The CDR3 nucleotides read TGTGCCACCTTGGTCCTAGCGGGAGTGGAGACCCAGTACTTC.